This T cell receptor beta chain appears in the sequencing data of a study of T cell changes during pregnancy in multiple sclerosis. V was pared by 4 bases and J by 11 bases, with 5 bases of the junction left unmatched. From germline, CDR1 is SGHDN and CDR2 FVKESK. The CDR3 totals 12 residues. The data were produced by immunoSEQ multiplex PCR, yet TCRdb's version contains in-frame clones alone and is incomplete. The data contain approximately 80,000 clones, approximately 94% of them seen just once; the ten biggest clones take up more than 2%. The sequence was collected from a female donor with multiple sclerosis, enrolled in a pregnancy study. The chain carries TRBV14 and TRBJ1-1, with 9 bases identical to TRBD1. The sample was peripheral blood, taken in the third trimester of pregnancy. The CDR3 DNA sequence: TGTGCCAGCAGCCTGGCAGGGACAGGGGCTTTCTTT. Translation: CASSLAGTGAFF.